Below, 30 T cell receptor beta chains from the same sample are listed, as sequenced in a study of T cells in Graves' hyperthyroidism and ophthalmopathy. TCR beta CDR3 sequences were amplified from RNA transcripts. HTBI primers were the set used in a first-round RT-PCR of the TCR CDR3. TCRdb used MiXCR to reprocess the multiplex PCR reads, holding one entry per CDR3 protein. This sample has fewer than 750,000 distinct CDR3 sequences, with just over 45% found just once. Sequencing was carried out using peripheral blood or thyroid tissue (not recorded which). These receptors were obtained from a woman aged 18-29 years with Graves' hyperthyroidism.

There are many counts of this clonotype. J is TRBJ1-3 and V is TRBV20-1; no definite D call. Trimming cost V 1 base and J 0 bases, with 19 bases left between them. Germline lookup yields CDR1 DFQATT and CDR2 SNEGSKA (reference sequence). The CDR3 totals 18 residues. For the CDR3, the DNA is TGCAGTGCTAGAGGGGGTCAAAAGGGCCGATACTCTGGAAACACCATATATTTT. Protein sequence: CSARGGQKGRYSGNTIYF.

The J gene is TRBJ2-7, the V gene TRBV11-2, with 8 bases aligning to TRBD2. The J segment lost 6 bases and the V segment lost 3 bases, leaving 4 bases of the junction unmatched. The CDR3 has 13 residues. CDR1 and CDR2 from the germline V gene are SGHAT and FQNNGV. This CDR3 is CASSFGRASEQYF. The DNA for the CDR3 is TGTGCCAGCAGCTTCGGGAGGGCTTCCGAGCAGTACTTC.

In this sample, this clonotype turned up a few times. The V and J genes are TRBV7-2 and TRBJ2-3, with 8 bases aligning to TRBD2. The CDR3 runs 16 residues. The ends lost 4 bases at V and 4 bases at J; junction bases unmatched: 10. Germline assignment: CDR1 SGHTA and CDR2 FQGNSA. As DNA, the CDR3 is TGTGCCAGCAGCTATTCTTACGGGAGGGGCTCAGATACGCAGTATTTT. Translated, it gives CASSYSYGRGSDTQYF.

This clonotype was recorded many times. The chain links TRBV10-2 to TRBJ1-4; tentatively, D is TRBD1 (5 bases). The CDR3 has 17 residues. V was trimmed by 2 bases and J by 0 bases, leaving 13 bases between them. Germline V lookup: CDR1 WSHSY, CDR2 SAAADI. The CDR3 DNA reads TGCGCCAGCAGTGAGAAGGAGGGGAGTGCAACTAATGAAAAACTGTTTTTT. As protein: CASSEKEGSATNEKLFF.

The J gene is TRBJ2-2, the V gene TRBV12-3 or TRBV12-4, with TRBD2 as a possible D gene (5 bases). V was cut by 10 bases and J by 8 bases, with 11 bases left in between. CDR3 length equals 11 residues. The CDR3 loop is CATPGTGELFF. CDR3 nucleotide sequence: TGTGCCACCCCGGGAACAGGGGAGCTGTTTTTT.

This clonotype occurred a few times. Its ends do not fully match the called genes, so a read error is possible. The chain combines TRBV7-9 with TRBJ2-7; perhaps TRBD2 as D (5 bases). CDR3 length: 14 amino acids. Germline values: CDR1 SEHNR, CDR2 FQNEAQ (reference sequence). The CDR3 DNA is TGTGCCAGCAGCTTAGCGGGAGTCTCCTACGAGCAGCACTTC. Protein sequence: CASSLAGVSYEQHF.

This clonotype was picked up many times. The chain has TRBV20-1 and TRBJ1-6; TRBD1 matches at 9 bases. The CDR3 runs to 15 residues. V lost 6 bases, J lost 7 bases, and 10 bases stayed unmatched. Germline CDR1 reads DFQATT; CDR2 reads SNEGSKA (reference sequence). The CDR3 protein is CSAAGTGNLNSPLHF. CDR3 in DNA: TGCAGTGCAGCCGGGACAGGGAATCTGAATTCACCCCTCCACTTT.

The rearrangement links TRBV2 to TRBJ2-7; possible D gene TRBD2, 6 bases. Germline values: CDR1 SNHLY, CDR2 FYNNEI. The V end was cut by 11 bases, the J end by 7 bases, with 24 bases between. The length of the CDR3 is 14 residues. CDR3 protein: CAYTGRGLREEQYF. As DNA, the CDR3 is TGTGCCTACACGGGGCGGGGACTTCGTGAAGAGCAGTACTTC.

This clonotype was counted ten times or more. The CDR3 is CAISETLRSSPLHF. CDR3 coding DNA: TGTGCCATCAGTGAGACCCTTCGGAGTTCACCCCTCCACTTT. This sequence joins TRBV10-3 and TRBJ1-6; no clear D. In germline, CDR1 is ENHRY, CDR2 SYGVKD. Trimming took 2 bases from V and 9 from J, leaving 11 bases between them. This CDR3 spans 14 amino acids.

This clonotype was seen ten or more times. This CDR3 reads CSARTRLTGELFF. Written as DNA, the CDR3 is TGCAGTGCTAGAACTCGGTTAACCGGGGAGCTGTTTTTT. The rearrangement joins TRBV20-1 to TRBJ2-2; D remains ambiguous. Trimming shortened V by 2 bases and J by 5 bases, and 9 bases separated the two germline ends. The germline V gene encodes CDR1 DFQATT and CDR2 SNEGSKA (reference sequence). The CDR3 spans 13 residues.

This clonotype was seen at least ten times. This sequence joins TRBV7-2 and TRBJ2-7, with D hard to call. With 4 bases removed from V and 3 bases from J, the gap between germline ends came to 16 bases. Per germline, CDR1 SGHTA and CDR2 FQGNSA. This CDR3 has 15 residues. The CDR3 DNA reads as TGTGCCAGCAGCTCAGACCTTTGGACGGTCTACGAGCAGTACTTC. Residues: CASSSDLWTVYEQYF.

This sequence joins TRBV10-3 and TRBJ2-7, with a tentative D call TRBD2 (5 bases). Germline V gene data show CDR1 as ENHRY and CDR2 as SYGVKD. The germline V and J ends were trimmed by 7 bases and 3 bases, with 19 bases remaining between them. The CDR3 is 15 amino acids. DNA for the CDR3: TGTGCCATCACTGGGGATAGCGCAGCAGTCTACGAGCAGTACTTC. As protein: CAITGDSAAVYEQYF.

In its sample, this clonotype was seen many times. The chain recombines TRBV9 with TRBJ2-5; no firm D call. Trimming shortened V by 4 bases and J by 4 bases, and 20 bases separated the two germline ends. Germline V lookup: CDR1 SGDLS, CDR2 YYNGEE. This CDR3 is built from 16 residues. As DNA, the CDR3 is TGTGCCAGCAGCCCGGGCCCTGTTCTTGTAGGAGAGACCCAGTACTTC. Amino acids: CASSPGPVLVGETQYF.

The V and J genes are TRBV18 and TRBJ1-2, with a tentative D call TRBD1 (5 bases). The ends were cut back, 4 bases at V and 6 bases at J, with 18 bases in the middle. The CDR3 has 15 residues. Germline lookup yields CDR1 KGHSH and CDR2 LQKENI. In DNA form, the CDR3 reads TGTGCCAGCTCACACGGATATCTGGTGGGGGATGGCTACACCTTC. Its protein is CASSHGYLVGDGYTF.

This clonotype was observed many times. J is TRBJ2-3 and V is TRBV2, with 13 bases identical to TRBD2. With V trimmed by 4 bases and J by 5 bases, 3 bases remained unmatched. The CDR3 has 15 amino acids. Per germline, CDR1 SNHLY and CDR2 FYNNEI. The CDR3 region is CASSGTSGSRDTQYF. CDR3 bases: TGTGCCAGCAGTGGGACTAGCGGGAGTAGAGATACGCAGTATTTT.

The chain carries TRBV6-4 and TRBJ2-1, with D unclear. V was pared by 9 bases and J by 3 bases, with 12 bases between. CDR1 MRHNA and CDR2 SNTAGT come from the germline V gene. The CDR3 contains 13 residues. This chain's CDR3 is CASSYGNYNEQFF. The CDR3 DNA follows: TGTGCCAGTAGTTATGGCAACTACAATGAGCAGTTCTTC.

The CDR3 spells CASSEGQLGNQPQYF. As DNA, the CDR3 is TGTGCCAGCAGTGAAGGACAGTTGGGCAATCAGCCCCAGTACTTC. J is TRBJ2-5 and V is TRBV6-1; D may be TRBD1 (5 bases). With 1 base removed from V and 9 bases from J, the gap between germline ends came to 18 bases. This CDR3 region has 15 residues. Per germline, CDR1 MNHNS and CDR2 SASEGT.

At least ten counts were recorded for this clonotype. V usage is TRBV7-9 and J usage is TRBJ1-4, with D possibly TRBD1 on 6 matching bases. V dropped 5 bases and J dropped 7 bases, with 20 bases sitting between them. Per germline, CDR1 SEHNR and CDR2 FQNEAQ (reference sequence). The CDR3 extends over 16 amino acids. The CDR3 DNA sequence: TGTGCCAGCAGCATCTCTGGGCGGGGGGCGTCTGAAAAACTGTTTTTT. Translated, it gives CASSISGRGASEKLFF.

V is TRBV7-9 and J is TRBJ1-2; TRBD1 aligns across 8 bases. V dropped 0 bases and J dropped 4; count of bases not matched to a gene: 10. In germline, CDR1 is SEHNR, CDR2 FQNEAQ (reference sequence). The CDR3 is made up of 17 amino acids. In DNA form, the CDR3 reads TGTGCCAGCAGCTTAGCGCCAGGGGACAGGTTAGGCTATGGCTACACCTTC. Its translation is CASSLAPGDRLGYGYTF.

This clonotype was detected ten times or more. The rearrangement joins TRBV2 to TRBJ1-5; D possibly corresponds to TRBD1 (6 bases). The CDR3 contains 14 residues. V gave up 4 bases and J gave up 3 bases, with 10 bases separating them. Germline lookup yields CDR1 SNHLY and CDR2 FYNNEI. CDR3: CASSVSGDNQPQHF. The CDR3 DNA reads TGTGCCAGCAGTGTCTCAGGGGACAATCAGCCCCAGCATTTT.

CDR3 loop: CATSDQGGGGYTF. The CDR3 nucleotides read TGTGCCACCAGTGATCAAGGGGGCGGTGGCTACACCTTC. The rearrangement uses TRBV24-1 and TRBJ1-2, with 7 bases aligning to TRBD1. The V and J ends lost 3 bases and 7 bases, in that order; junction bases with no gene match: 4. Germline V gives CDR1 KGHDR, CDR2 SFDVKD. CDR3 length: 13 amino acids.

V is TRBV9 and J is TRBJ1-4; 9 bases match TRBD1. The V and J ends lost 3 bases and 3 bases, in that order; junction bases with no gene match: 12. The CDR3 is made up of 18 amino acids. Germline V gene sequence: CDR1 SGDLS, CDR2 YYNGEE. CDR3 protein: CASSGSGTGRSANEKLFF. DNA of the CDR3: TGTGCCAGCAGCGGTAGCGGGACAGGGCGTTCGGCTAATGAAAAACTGTTTTTT.

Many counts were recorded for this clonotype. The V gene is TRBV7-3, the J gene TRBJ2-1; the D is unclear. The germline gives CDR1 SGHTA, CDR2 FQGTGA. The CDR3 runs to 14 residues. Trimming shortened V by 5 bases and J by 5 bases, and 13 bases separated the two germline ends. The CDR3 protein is CASSPLGGNNEQFF. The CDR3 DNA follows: TGTGCCAGCAGCCCCCTTGGCGGAAACAATGAGCAGTTCTTC.

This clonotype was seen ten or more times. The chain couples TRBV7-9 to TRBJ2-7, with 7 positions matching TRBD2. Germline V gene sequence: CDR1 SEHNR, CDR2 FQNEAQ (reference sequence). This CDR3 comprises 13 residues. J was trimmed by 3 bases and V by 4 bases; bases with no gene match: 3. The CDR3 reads CASSSERGYEQYF. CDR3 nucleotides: TGTGCCAGCAGCTCGGAGCGGGGCTACGAGCAGTACTTC.

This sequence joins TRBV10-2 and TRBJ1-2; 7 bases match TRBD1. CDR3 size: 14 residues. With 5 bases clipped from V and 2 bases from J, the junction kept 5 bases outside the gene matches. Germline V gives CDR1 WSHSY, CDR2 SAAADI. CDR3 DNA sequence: TGCGCCAGCAGTAACGGGGGACAGAACTATGGCTACACCTTC. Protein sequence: CASSNGGQNYGYTF.

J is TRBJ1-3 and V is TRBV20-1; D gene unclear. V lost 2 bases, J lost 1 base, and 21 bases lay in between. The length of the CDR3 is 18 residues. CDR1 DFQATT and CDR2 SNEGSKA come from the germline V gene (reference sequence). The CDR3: CSARKGGTRVASGNTIYF. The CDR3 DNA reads TGCAGTGCTAGAAAGGGTGGCACGAGGGTGGCTTCTGGAAACACCATATATTTT.

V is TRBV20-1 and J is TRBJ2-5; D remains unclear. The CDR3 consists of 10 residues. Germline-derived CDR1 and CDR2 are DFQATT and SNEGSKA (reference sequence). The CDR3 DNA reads TGCAGCCCAGGCCAAGAGACCCAGTACTTC. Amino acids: CSPGQETQYF.

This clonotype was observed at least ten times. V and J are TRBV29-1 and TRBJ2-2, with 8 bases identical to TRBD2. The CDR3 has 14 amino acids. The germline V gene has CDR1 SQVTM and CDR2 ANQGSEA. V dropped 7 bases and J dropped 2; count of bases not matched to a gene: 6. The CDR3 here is CSAKGLVNTGELFF. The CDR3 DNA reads TGCAGCGCCAAGGGACTAGTCAACACCGGGGAGCTGTTTTTT.

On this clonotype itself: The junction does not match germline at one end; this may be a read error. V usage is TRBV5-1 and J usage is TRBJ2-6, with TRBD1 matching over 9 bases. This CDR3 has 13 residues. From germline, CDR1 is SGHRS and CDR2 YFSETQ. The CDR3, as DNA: TGCGCCAGCAGCTTGGCCGGGGGACAGGGTTCTGCTTTC. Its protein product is CASSLAGGQGSAF.

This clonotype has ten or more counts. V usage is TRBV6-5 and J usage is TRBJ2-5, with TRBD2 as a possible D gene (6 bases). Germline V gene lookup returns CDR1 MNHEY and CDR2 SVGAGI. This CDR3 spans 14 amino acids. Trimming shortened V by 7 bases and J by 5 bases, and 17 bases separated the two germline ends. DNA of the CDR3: TGTGCCAGCACTTATTCAATAGGAGGGGAGACCCAGTACTTC. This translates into CASTYSIGGETQYF.